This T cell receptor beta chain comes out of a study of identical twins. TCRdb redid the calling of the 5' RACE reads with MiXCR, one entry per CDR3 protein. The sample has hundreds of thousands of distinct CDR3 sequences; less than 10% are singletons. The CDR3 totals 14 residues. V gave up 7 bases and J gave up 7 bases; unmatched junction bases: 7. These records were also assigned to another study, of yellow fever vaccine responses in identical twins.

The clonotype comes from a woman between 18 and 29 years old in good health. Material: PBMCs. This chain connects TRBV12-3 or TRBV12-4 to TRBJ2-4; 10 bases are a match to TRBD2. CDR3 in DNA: TGTGCCAGCAAGAAAGCGGGAGGGGGTAACATTCAGTACTTC. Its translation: CASKKAGGGNIQYF.